The entry below gives a single T cell receptor beta chain sequence along with its context. Its antigen is not known. CDR3 length: 15 amino acids. Trimming removed 1 base from V and 6 bases from J; junction bases left unmatched: 8. CDR1 is LNHDA and CDR2 is SQIVND in the germline V gene (reference sequence). The data originate from a study of early T cells in non-severe SARS-CoV-2 infection. The study, taken as a whole, reports: VDJdb matches were skewed toward anti-spike CD8 T cell responses.

As part of library construction, unique molecular identifiers were attached to individual cDNA molecules. Each CDR3 protein gets one entry after TCRdb re-called the 5' RACE reads with MiXCR. The table records some 52,000 distinct CDR3 sequences, over 7% of them present only once. This TCR derives from an adult who was a healthcare worker with PCR-confirmed SARS-CoV-2 infection or an uninfected control (not recorded which). This rearrangement joins TRBV19 to TRBJ1-1, with TRBD1 matching 7 bases. The source material was whole blood. The CDR3 region has the DNA TGTGCCAGTAGTATAGGGGGCAGGGGGATTGCTGAAGCTTTCTTT. Translating gives CASSIGGRGIAEAFF.